This entry lists 27 T cell receptor beta chains sequenced from one sample in a study of T cell repertoires in cytomegalovirus infection. TCRdb re-derived calls from the reads in MiXCR, one entry per CDR3 protein. The data contain some 600,000 distinct CDR3 sequences, approximately 24% of them singletons. Material: CD8+ T cells from PBMCs. The receptors originated from a human donor in good health (CMV status not recorded). Some clones in this sample may be carry-over from other donors' samples.

This clonotype was detected a few times. The V gene is TRBV14, the J gene TRBJ2-3; D ambiguous. CDR1 is SGHDN, CDR2 FVKESK, per germline. The CDR3 is 15 residues long. With 0 bases removed from V and 6 bases from J, the gap between germline ends came to 13 bases. CDR3 DNA sequence: TGTGCCAGCAGCCAAGATTCCTACCCCCCGGATACGCAGTATTTT. Translation gives CASSQDSYPPDTQYF.

This clonotype has more than one count but fewer than ten. The chain links TRBV11-2 to TRBJ2-7, with D perhaps matching TRBD2 (7 bases). Trimming left V 11 bases short and J 5 bases short, with 19 bases between. From germline, CDR1 is SGHAT and CDR2 FQNNGV. The CDR3 runs to 13 residues. The CDR3 region is CALGGLQIHEQYF. The CDR3 DNA reads TGTGCCCTCGGGGGGCTCCAGATTCACGAGCAGTACTTC. Variable domain in full (rest from reference TRBV11-2 and TRBJ2-7): EAGVAQSPRYKIIEKRQSVAFWCNPISGHATLYWYQQILGQGPKLLIQFQNNGVVDDSQLPKDRFSAERLKGVDSTLKIQPAKLEDSAVYLCALGGLQIHEQYFGPGTRLTVT.

This clonotype was counted a few times. CDR3 in DNA: TGTGCCACCACTGGCAGGGCCTTCAATCAGCCCCAGCATTTT. It specifies CATTGRAFNQPQHF. The J gene is TRBJ1-5, the V gene TRBV28; D perhaps matches TRBD1 (5 bases). Trimming took off 10 bases at V and 3 bases at J, with 16 bases between the two ends. Germline-derived CDR1 and CDR2 are MDHEN and SYDVKM. This CDR3 has 14 amino acids.

This clonotype was recorded a few times. This chain connects TRBV20-1 to TRBJ1-3; D gene unclear. The V gene lost 3 bases and the J gene lost 2 bases, with 2 bases spanning the gap. The CDR3 sequence is 11 residues long. CDR1 and CDR2 (germline): DFQATT, SNEGSKA (reference sequence). CDR3 loop: CSASTGNTIYF. As DNA, the CDR3 is TGCAGTGCTAGTACTGGAAACACCATATATTTT.

In regard to this clonotype: An end of the junction does not agree with germline; a read error may underlie this. The rearrangement links TRBV7-6 to TRBJ1-5, with 8 bases fitting TRBD1. There are 14 residues in the CDR3. CDR1 is SGHVS and CDR2 is FNYEAQ in the germline V gene. CDR3 in amino acids: CTSSQQGDNQPQHF. In DNA, the CDR3 is TGTACCAGCAGCCAACAGGGGGACAATCAGCCCCAGCATTTT.

This clonotype was counted ten times or more. The gene calls are TRBV6-2 or TRBV6-3 and TRBJ1-1; no firm D call. CDR1 MNHEY and CDR2 SVGEGT come from the germline V gene. The CDR3 runs to 17 residues. V lost 7 bases and J 1 base, leaving 22 bases between the germline ends. CDR3 sequence reads: CASIWKAFELPNTEAFF. The CDR3 coding sequence is TGTGCCAGCATATGGAAAGCCTTTGAGTTGCCGAACACTGAAGCTTTCTTT.

The V gene is TRBV12-3 or TRBV12-4, the J gene TRBJ2-3, with no clear D. There are 17 residues in the CDR3. The germline V and J ends were trimmed by 3 bases and 2 bases, with 18 bases remaining between them. CDR3 in DNA: TGTGCCAGCAGTTTCATCTTTTCCCTACCTCACACAGATACGCAGTATTTT. It translates to CASSFIFSLPHTDTQYF.

This clonotype came up a few times. The genes are TRBV2 and TRBJ2-3, with D perhaps TRBD1 or TRBD2 (5 bases each). This CDR3 has 14 residues. V was clipped by 2 bases and J by 2 bases, with 8 bases between them. Germline-derived CDR1 and CDR2 are SNHLY and FYNNEI. In DNA, the CDR3 is TGTGCCAGCAGTGAATTGGGGGACACAGATACGCAGTATTTT. Translation gives CASSELGDTDTQYF.

The chain joins TRBV6-2 or TRBV6-3 to TRBJ2-7; either TRBD1 or TRBD2 may fit D (5 bases each). Trimming pared 2 bases from V and 3 bases from J, leaving 8 bases between. The germline V gene encodes CDR1 MNHEY and CDR2 SVGEGT. CDR3 size: 13 residues. The CDR3 DNA is TGTGCCAGCAGTTACGGGACCATCTACGAGCAGTACTTC. Translated, it gives CASSYGTIYEQYF.

The gene calls are TRBV11-2 and TRBJ2-1; D is perhaps TRBD2 (7 bases). This CDR3 has 16 residues. Deletions cut 2 bases from V and 9 bases from J, with 20 bases between. Germline V CDR1 and CDR2: SGHAT, FQNNGV. CDR3 coding DNA: TGTGCCAGCAGCTTACGGCTAGGGGGGGCCATCATTGAGCAGTTCTTC. Its translation is CASSLRLGGAIIEQFF.

About this clonotype: One end of the junction varies from germline; a read error may be responsible. The CDR3 sequence is CARGEIWETQYF. CDR3 DNA sequence: TGCGCCAGAGGGGAGATATGGGAGACCCAGTACTTT. The chain couples TRBV5-1 to TRBJ2-5; D could derive from TRBD1 or TRBD2 (5 bases each). The CDR3 is made up of 12 amino acids. Germline values: CDR1 SGHRS, CDR2 YFSETQ.

The rearrangement uses TRBV6-5 and TRBJ2-2, with TRBD1 identical over 7 bases. The length of the CDR3 is 17 residues. The J segment lost 1 base and the V segment lost 7 bases, leaving 12 bases of the junction unmatched. In germline, CDR1 is MNHEY, CDR2 SVGAGI. CDR3 loop: CASISLTGQKNTGELFF. Here the CDR3 DNA reads TGTGCCAGCATATCCCTTACGGGACAGAAGAACACCGGGGAGCTGTTTTTT.

This clonotype showed up just a few times. The chain joins TRBV13 to TRBJ2-2; D uncertain. This CDR3 region has 13 residues. The germline V gene has CDR1 PRHDT and CDR2 FYEKMQ (reference sequence). The V end lost 6 bases, the J end lost 11 bases, and 16 bases lay between the germline ends. CDR3 nucleotides: TGTGCCAGCAGAGACCGGACCTCCCCAGAGCTGTTTTTT. Its protein is CASRDRTSPELFF.

This clonotype was seen ten or more times. The chain is built from TRBV7-9 and TRBJ2-2, with a weak D call TRBD1 (5 bases). This CDR3 has 14 residues. CDR1 SEHNR and CDR2 FQNEAQ come from the germline V gene (reference sequence). Trimming cost V 4 bases and J 3 bases, with 9 bases left between them. The CDR3 region has the DNA TGTGCCAGCAGCTCGGACACTCACACCGGGGAGCTGTTTTTT. As protein: CASSSDTHTGELFF. The full variable domain, completed using reference TRBV7-9 and TRBJ2-2, is DTGVSQNPRHKITKRGQNVTFRCDPISEHNRLYWYRQTLGQGPEFLTYFQNEAQLEKSRLLSDRFSAERPKGSFSTLEIQRTEQGDSAMYLCASSSDTHTGELFFGEGSRLTVL.

The chain employs TRBV15 and TRBJ1-5, with D possibly TRBD1 on 6 matching bases. This CDR3 contains 15 residues. The germline gives CDR1 LNHNV, CDR2 YYDKDF (reference sequence). Trimming cost V 0 bases and J 7 bases, with 13 bases left between them. Here the CDR3 reads CATSRDLGGRQPQHF. The CDR3 DNA is TGTGCCACCAGCAGAGATTTGGGGGGCCGGCAGCCCCAGCATTTT.

The V and J genes are TRBV4-1 and TRBJ2-4; D is uncertain. This CDR3 has 18 amino acids. V was pared by 0 bases and J by 0 bases, with 15 bases between. Germline CDR1 reads MGHRA; CDR2 reads YSYEKL. DNA of the CDR3: TGCGCCAGCAGCCAAGATCTGGTAGGGATCCTAGCCAAAAACATTCAGTACTTC. Residues: CASSQDLVGILAKNIQYF.

The chain recombines TRBV19 with TRBJ1-1; D uncertain. This CDR3 comprises 16 residues. The V end was cut by 5 bases, the J end by 3 bases, with 19 bases between. In germline, CDR1 is LNHDA, CDR2 SQIVND (reference sequence). This chain's CDR3 is CASSDEVEIKYTEAFF. CDR3 sequence (DNA): TGTGCCAGTAGTGACGAAGTGGAGATAAAGTACACTGAAGCTTTCTTT.

This clonotype came up a few times. The V gene is TRBV20-1, the J gene TRBJ2-1; 8 bases match TRBD1. Germline V gene lookup returns CDR1 DFQATT and CDR2 SNEGSKA (reference sequence). The CDR3 has 14 residues. V was pared by 5 bases and J by 2 bases, with 5 bases of the junction left unmatched. The CDR3 bases are TGCAGTGCTGCCCCCAGGGGGCCCTACAATGAGCAGTTCTTC. It yields the protein CSAAPRGPYNEQFF.

V and J are TRBV28 and TRBJ2-7, with 10 bases identical to TRBD1. The V and J ends lost 6 bases and 7 bases, in that order; junction bases with no gene match: 12. Germline CDR1 reads MDHEN; CDR2 reads SYDVKM. CDR3 size: 15 residues. The CDR3 nucleotides are TGTGCCAGCAGCGTACGGACAGGGGGTACAGGGGAGCAGTACGTC. Protein sequence: CASSVRTGGTGEQYV.

This clonotype was recorded many times. This chain connects TRBV7-2 to TRBJ1-4; TRBD1 matches at 7 bases. Trimming cost V 5 bases and J 8 bases; bases outside gene matches: 14. Germline lookup yields CDR1 SGHTA and CDR2 FQGNSA. This CDR3 has 16 residues. The CDR3 sequence: CASSLGATGFREKLFF. CDR3 sequence (DNA): TGTGCCAGCAGCCTGGGAGCGACAGGGTTCCGGGAAAAACTGTTTTTT.

The chain links TRBV14 to TRBJ2-3; 10 positions agree with TRBD1. The V and J ends lost 3 bases and 2 bases, in that order; junction bases with no gene match: 5. CDR1 and CDR2 (germline): SGHDN, FVKESK. The CDR3 runs to 16 residues. The CDR3 DNA reads TGTGCCAGCAGCCACTTTGACAGGGGGCTCACAGATACGCAGTATTTT. Protein sequence: CASSHFDRGLTDTQYF.

This clonotype was seen many times. The chain links TRBV6-6 to TRBJ2-1; 10 bases fit TRBD1. Germline-derived CDR1 and CDR2 are MNHNY and SVGAGI (reference sequence). There are 15 residues in the CDR3. After removal of 4 bases from V and 4 bases from J, the junction contained 4 bases not matched to a gene. The CDR3 protein is CASSWTGGGYNEQFF. In DNA, the CDR3 is TGTGCCAGCAGTTGGACAGGGGGTGGGTACAATGAGCAGTTCTTC.

This clonotype appeared a few times. The DNA of the CDR3 is TGTGCCACCAGTGATTCCGACCGCTATGGCTACACCTTC. Translated, it gives CATSDSDRYGYTF. The chain uses TRBV24-1 and TRBJ1-2; no clear D gene. The CDR3 contains 13 residues. V was cut by 2 bases and J by 4 bases, with 7 bases left in between. Germline V gene data show CDR1 as KGHDR and CDR2 as SFDVKD.

V usage is TRBV3-1 and J usage is TRBJ2-7, with D maybe TRBD2 (5 bases). Trimming removed 0 bases from V and 7 bases from J, with 10 bases in between. Germline V gene data show CDR1 as LGHDT and CDR2 as YNNKEL (reference sequence). The CDR3 has 13 residues. The CDR3 is CASSQEGATEQYF. The CDR3 DNA follows: TGTGCCAGCAGCCAAGAGGGAGCGACTGAGCAGTACTTC.

This clonotype was detected many times. The chain carries TRBV12-3 or TRBV12-4 and TRBJ2-1, with no clear D. The V end was cut by 6 bases, the J end by 4 bases, with 25 bases between. The CDR3 runs to 18 residues. DNA for the CDR3: TGTGCCAGCAGACGTCAATCGCGCAGGAGTAGCTCTTACAATGAGCAGTTCTTC. Translating it yields CASRRQSRRSSSYNEQFF.

Only a few counts were recorded for this clonotype. J is TRBJ1-1 and V is TRBV2, with 11 bases that match TRBD1. Germline values: CDR1 SNHLY, CDR2 FYNNEI. The CDR3 covers 14 residues. V shed 9 bases, J shed 5 bases, and the junction held 8 bases outside the gene matches. The CDR3 reads CARQSGQGETEAFF. The CDR3 DNA reads as TGTGCCAGACAATCGGGACAGGGGGAAACTGAAGCTTTCTTT.

This clonotype was seen ten or more times. The chain is built from TRBV7-2 and TRBJ2-3; D remains ambiguous. CDR1 is SGHTA and CDR2 is FQGNSA in the germline V gene. V was cut by 4 bases and J by 0 bases, with 20 bases left in between. This CDR3 contains 18 residues. The CDR3 sequence is CASSSAAYGLNSTDTQYF. The CDR3 coding sequence is TGTGCCAGCAGCTCCGCCGCATATGGGCTGAATAGCACAGATACGCAGTATTTT.